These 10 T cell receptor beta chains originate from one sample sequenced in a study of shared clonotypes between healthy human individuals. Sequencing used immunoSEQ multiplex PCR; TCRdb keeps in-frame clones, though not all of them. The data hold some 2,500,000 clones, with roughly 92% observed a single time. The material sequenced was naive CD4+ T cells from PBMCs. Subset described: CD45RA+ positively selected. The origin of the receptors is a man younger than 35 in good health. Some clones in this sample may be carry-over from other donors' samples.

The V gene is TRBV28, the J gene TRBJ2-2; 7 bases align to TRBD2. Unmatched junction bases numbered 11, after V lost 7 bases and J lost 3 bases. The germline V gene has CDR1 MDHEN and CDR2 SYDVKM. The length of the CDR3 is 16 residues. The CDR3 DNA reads TGTGCCAGCACTCCCGGGGGGTCTGGAGACACCGGGGAGCTGTTTTTT. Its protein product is CASTPGGSGDTGELFF.

The CDR3 here is CASTTGTGQETQYF. CDR3 coding DNA: TGTGCCAGCACTACCGGGACAGGGCAAGAGACCCAGTACTTC. This chain connects TRBV2 to TRBJ2-5; TRBD1 matches 9 bases. This CDR3 region has 14 residues. CDR1 is SNHLY, CDR2 FYNNEI, per germline. After removal of 7 bases from V and 2 bases from J, the junction contained 5 bases not matched to a gene.

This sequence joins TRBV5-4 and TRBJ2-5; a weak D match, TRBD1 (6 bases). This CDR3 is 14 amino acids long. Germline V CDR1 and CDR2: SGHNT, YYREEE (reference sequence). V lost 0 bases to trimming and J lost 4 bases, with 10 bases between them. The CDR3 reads CASSLVRGGETQYF. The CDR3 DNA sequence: TGTGCCAGCAGCTTGGTCAGGGGCGGAGAGACCCAGTACTTC.

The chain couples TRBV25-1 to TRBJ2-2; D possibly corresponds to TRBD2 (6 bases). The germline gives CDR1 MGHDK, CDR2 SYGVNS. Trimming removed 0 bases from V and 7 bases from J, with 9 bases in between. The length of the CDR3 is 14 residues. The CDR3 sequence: CASSEYRGGGELFF. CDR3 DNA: TGTGCCAGCAGTGAATATCGGGGAGGCGGGGAGCTGTTTTTT.

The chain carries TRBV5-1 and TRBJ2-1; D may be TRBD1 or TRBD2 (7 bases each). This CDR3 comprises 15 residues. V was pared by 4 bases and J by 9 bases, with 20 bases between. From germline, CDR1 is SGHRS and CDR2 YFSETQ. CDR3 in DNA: TGCGCCAGCAGCCTTGGGACAGTCGGCGGGAGTGAGCAGTTCTTC. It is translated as CASSLGTVGGSEQFF.

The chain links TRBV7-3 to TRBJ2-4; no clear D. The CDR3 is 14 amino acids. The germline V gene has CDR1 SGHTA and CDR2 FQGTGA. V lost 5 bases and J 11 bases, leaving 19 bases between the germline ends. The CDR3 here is CASSPGEALGVQYF. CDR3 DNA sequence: TGTGCCAGCAGCCCAGGAGAGGCCCTAGGCGTTCAGTACTTC.

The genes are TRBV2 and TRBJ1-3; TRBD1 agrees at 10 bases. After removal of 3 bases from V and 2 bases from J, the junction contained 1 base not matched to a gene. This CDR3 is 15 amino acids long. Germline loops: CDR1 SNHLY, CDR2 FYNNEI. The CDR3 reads CASSEGTGAGNTIYF. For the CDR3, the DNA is TGTGCCAGCAGTGAGGGGACAGGGGCTGGAAACACCATATATTTT.

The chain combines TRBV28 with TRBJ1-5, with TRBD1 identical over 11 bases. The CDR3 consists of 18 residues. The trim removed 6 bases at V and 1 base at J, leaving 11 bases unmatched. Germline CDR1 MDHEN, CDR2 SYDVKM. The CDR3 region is CASRPRTGGVRSNQPQHF. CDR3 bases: TGTGCCAGCAGGCCAAGGACAGGGGGCGTTAGGAGCAATCAGCCCCAGCATTTT.

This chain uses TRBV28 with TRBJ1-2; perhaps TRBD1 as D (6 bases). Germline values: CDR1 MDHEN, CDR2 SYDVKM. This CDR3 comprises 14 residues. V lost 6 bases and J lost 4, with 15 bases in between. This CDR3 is CASSETGLAYGYTF. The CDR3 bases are TGTGCCAGCAGCGAGACAGGTCTTGCCTATGGCTACACCTTC.

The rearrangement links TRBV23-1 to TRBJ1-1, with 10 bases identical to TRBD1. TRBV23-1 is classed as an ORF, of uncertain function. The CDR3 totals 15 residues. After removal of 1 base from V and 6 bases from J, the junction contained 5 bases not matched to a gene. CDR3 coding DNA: TGCGCCAGCAGTCAATGGGACAGGGGAGTATCTGAAGCTTTCTTT. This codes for CASSQWDRGVSEAFF.